Below are 2 T cell receptor beta chains sequenced from a single sample in a study of blood T cell repertoires in COVID-19. Sequencing used immunoSEQ multiplex PCR; TCRdb keeps in-frame clones, though not all of them. The sample carries approximately 150,000 clones, around four fifths recorded once. Sequencing was carried out using PBMCs or T cells enriched from blood (not recorded which). These receptors were collected from a man between 65 and 85 years old who had been exposed to COVID-19.

The chain carries TRBV12-3 or TRBV12-4 and TRBJ1-1; 8 bases fit TRBD1. CDR3 length: 13 amino acids. Losses at the gene ends were 8 bases for V and 0 bases for J; bases not matched to a gene: 2. CDR3 protein: CASWTGLNTEAFF. The CDR3 DNA sequence: TGTGCCAGCTGGACAGGGCTGAACACTGAAGCTTTCTTT.

This chain uses TRBV11-2 with TRBJ2-5; tentative D call: TRBD2 (6 bases). The V end lost 5 bases, the J end lost 5 bases, and 21 bases lay between the germline ends. This CDR3 is 16 amino acids long. CDR1 is SGHAT and CDR2 is FQNNGV in the germline V gene. CDR3 region: CASSPNQGRFEETQYF. The CDR3 DNA reads as TGTGCCAGCAGCCCGAATCAAGGGAGGTTTGAGGAGACCCAGTACTTC.